These 28 T cell receptor beta chains share one sample of origin, sequenced in a study of cytomegalovirus exposure and HLA in healthy donors. Researchers ran the PCR with 60 Vbeta and 13 Jbeta primers. Clones were read by immunoSEQ multiplex PCR, and TCRdb kept only the in-frame ones, dropping some. The table shows roughly 120,000 clones, with 80% occurring only once. Source material: PBMCs. The receptor set was obtained from a man in his thirties or forties in good health and CMV-seronegative.

This chain uses TRBV7-9 with TRBJ2-7; 11 bases align to TRBD2. The CDR3 consists of 15 residues. Germline-derived CDR1 and CDR2 are SEHNR and FQNEAQ (reference sequence). J lost 7 bases, V lost 5 bases, and 10 bases had no gene match. The CDR3 DNA sequence: TGTGCCAGCAGCCCTCCGGGACTAGCGGATTTGGAGCAGTACTTC. As protein: CASSPPGLADLEQYF.

The rearrangement links TRBV19 to TRBJ2-6, with 7 bases fitting TRBD2. V lost 3 bases, J lost 0 bases, and 5 bases stayed unmatched. CDR3 size: 17 residues. In germline, CDR1 is LNHDA, CDR2 SQIVND (reference sequence). CDR3 loop: CASSIPGLTSGANVLTF. DNA of the CDR3: TGTGCCAGTAGTATTCCGGGACTAACCTCTGGGGCCAACGTCCTGACTTTC.

The chain joins TRBV5-1 to TRBJ1-4, with unresolved D. V was cut by 0 bases and J by 0 bases, with 6 bases left in between. The CDR3 totals 15 residues. Germline values: CDR1 SGHRS, CDR2 YFSETQ. The CDR3 sequence is CASSLALTTNEKLFF. The CDR3 coding sequence is TGCGCCAGCAGCTTGGCCCTAACAACTAATGAAAAACTGTTTTTT.

The rearrangement links TRBV4-2 to TRBJ2-1, with 8 bases matching TRBD2. CDR1 is LGHNA, CDR2 YNFKEQ, per germline. J gave up 10 bases and V 3 bases, and 11 bases lay outside the gene matches. The CDR3 sequence is 15 residues long. The CDR3 is CASSHSSGRDLEQFF. Here the CDR3 DNA reads TGTGCCAGCAGCCACTCCTCCGGGAGGGACCTCGAGCAGTTCTTC.

This chain's CDR3 is CASSLWTGGAWYEQYF. The CDR3 nucleotides are TGTGCCAGCAGCTTATGGACAGGGGGCGCCTGGTACGAGCAGTACTTC. The chain joins TRBV7-9 to TRBJ2-7; 11 nucleotides line up with TRBD1. With 2 bases clipped from V and 4 bases from J, the junction kept 7 bases outside the gene matches. Germline CDR1 SEHNR, CDR2 FQNEAQ (reference sequence). The CDR3 contains 16 residues.

This chain links TRBV19 with TRBJ2-7; 14 nucleotides align to TRBD2. The CDR3 runs to 14 residues. V lost 6 bases and J lost 6; bases outside the gene matches: 4. CDR1 and CDR2 from the germline V gene are LNHDA and SQIVND (reference sequence). In nucleotides, the CDR3 is TGTGCCAGTAGGGGACTAGCGGGAGCAGGCGAGCAGTACTTC. Protein product: CASRGLAGAGEQYF.

The chain links TRBV19 to TRBJ1-2, with 9 bases aligning to TRBD1. Germline values: CDR1 LNHDA, CDR2 SQIVND (reference sequence). The CDR3 is 16 residues long. Trimming took 3 bases from V and 4 from J; bases not matched to a gene: 9. The CDR3 protein is CASSISGTGILYGYTF. Here the CDR3 DNA reads TGTGCCAGTAGTATCTCCGGGACAGGGATACTCTATGGCTACACCTTC.

The gene calls are TRBV27 and TRBJ2-7; unclear D gene. CDR3 length: 16 amino acids. Per the germline V gene, CDR1 is MNHEY and CDR2 is SMNVEV (reference sequence). Trimming pared 5 bases from V and 2 bases from J, leaving 19 bases between. CDR3 bases: TGTGCCAGCAGTCCGAGAGAGAGTCTGGGCCCCTACGAGCAGTACTTC. Encoded protein: CASSPRESLGPYEQYF.

The rearrangement uses TRBV4-1 and TRBJ1-1; 10 nucleotides line up with TRBD1. V shed 4 bases, J shed 4 bases, and the junction held 6 bases outside the gene matches. Per germline, CDR1 MGHRA and CDR2 YSYEKL. The length of the CDR3 is 15 residues. Here the CDR3 DNA reads TGCGCCAGCAGCCTAGACCGGACAGGGGGCACTGAAGCTTTCTTT. Encoded protein: CASSLDRTGGTEAFF.

This sequence joins TRBV7-6 and TRBJ2-6; 8 nucleotides align to TRBD1. Germline CDR1 is SGHVS and CDR2 is FNYEAQ. The junction had 4 bases not matched to a gene; V was cut back by 5 bases and J by 4 bases. The length of the CDR3 is 15 residues. CDR3 coding DNA: TGTGCCAGCAGCGTGGACAGGGACGGGGCCAACGTCCTGACTTTC. Its translation: CASSVDRDGANVLTF.

This sequence joins TRBV19 and TRBJ2-1, with D perhaps TRBD2 (6 bases). V lost 3 bases and J 2 bases, leaving 14 bases between the germline ends. The CDR3 extends over 16 amino acids. From germline, CDR1 is LNHDA and CDR2 SQIVND (reference sequence). This CDR3 reads CASSIFAGTPYNEQFF. In nucleotides, the CDR3 is TGTGCCAGTAGTATCTTTGCGGGGACTCCCTACAATGAGCAGTTCTTC.

The rearrangement links TRBV6-6 to TRBJ2-7, with a tentative D call TRBD2 (5 bases). CDR3 length equals 14 residues. Trimming pared 5 bases from V and 2 bases from J, leaving 13 bases between. Germline CDR1 MNHNY, CDR2 SVGAGI (reference sequence). The CDR3 here is CASSHGEPAYEQYF. The CDR3 DNA reads as TGTGCCAGCAGTCACGGGGAGCCCGCCTACGAGCAGTACTTC.

As to this clone: This sample includes further DNA sequences coding for the same CDR3. The chain combines TRBV5-4 with TRBJ2-3, with 9 positions matching TRBD2. CDR1 is SGHNT, CDR2 YYREEE, per germline (reference sequence). The CDR3 loop spans 15 amino acids. V lost 4 bases, J lost 5 bases, and 8 bases stayed unmatched. DNA for the CDR3: TGTGCCAGCAGCACTCCAGCGGGAGGAGGAGATACGCAGTATTTT. It is translated as CASSTPAGGGDTQYF.

The rearrangement links TRBV25-1 to TRBJ2-7; 12 bases match TRBD2. CDR3 length equals 16 residues. In germline, CDR1 is MGHDK, CDR2 SYGVNS. The junction had 4 bases not matched to a gene; V was cut back by 1 base and J by 3 bases. The CDR3, as DNA: TGTGCCAGCAGTGAATCCCGGACTAGCGGGGTCTACGAGCAGTACTTC. Its translation is CASSESRTSGVYEQYF.

The chain employs TRBV27 and TRBJ2-2; D is uncertain. Germline V gives CDR1 MNHEY, CDR2 SMNVEV (reference sequence). This CDR3 has 16 amino acids. Deletions cut 0 bases from V and 0 bases from J, with 8 bases between. Written as DNA, the CDR3 is TGTGCCAGCAGTTTATCGGCCACCGCGAACACCGGGGAGCTGTTTTTT. It is translated as CASSLSATANTGELFF.

The gene calls are TRBV5-1 and TRBJ2-2; 12 positions match TRBD2. From germline, CDR1 is SGHRS and CDR2 YFSETQ. Trimming removed 4 bases from V and 6 bases from J; junction bases left unmatched: 7. The CDR3 contains 16 residues. The CDR3 loop is CASSPRRLAGAGELFF. CDR3 coding DNA: TGCGCCAGCAGCCCACGAAGACTAGCGGGAGCCGGGGAGCTGTTTTTT.

This rearrangement joins TRBV28 to TRBJ1-4; 7 bases align to TRBD1. The junction had 5 bases not matched to a gene; V was cut back by 5 bases and J by 11 bases. Germline CDR1 MDHEN, CDR2 SYDVKM. The CDR3 length is 12 residues. CDR3 DNA: TGTGCCAGCAGTCACGACAGGGTTAAACTGTTTTTT. This sequence encodes CASSHDRVKLFF.

This chain joins TRBV4-1 and TRBJ2-7, with TRBD1 matching over 7 bases. V trimming: 7 bases; J trimming: 3 bases; junction bases outside the gene matches: 3. The germline V gene encodes CDR1 MGHRA and CDR2 YSYEKL. There are 12 residues in the CDR3. The CDR3 loop reads CASKAGGYEQYF. CDR3 in DNA: TGCGCCAGCAAGGCAGGGGGCTACGAGCAGTACTTC.

The chain is built from TRBV10-3 and TRBJ2-7; D unresolved. Germline assignment: CDR1 ENHRY and CDR2 SYGVKD. Trimming removed 3 bases at V and 7 bases at J, with 13 bases between. This CDR3 has 13 residues. The CDR3 is CAISDNHSGEQYF. CDR3 coding DNA: TGTGCCATCAGTGATAACCACAGTGGTGAGCAGTACTTC.

This clone was found a few times. The rearrangement joins TRBV11-2 to TRBJ1-3; no reliable D call. V lost 8 bases and J lost 5, with 10 bases in between. The length of the CDR3 is 12 residues. Per the germline V gene, CDR1 is SGHAT and CDR2 is FQNNGV. The CDR3 sequence: CASPKDRNTIYF. CDR3 coding DNA: TGTGCCAGCCCAAAAGACAGAAACACCATATATTTT.

The chain uses TRBV28 and TRBJ1-5; D is possibly TRBD1 (5 bases). Germline V gene data show CDR1 as MDHEN and CDR2 as SYDVKM. There are 15 residues in the CDR3. Trimming took off 1 base at V and 7 bases at J, with 14 bases between the two ends. CDR3 in amino acids: CASSLYRGSGQPQHF. The DNA for the CDR3 is TGTGCCAGCAGTTTATACCGGGGGTCGGGCCAGCCCCAGCATTTT.

This clone was counted a single time. The chain is built from TRBV7-7 and TRBJ2-3; D is possibly TRBD2 (6 bases). V was cut by 1 base and J by 1 base, with 21 bases left in between. The CDR3 spans 19 residues. Germline V lookup: CDR1 SSHAT, CDR2 FNYEAQ (reference sequence). DNA for the CDR3: TGTGCCAGCAGCTTAGGTCGGGCGACCGGGAGAGGAGGCACAGATACGCAGTATTTT. This codes for CASSLGRATGRGGTDTQYF.

The V call is TRBV7-2, the J call TRBJ2-4, with TRBD1 identical over 7 bases. The CDR3 is made up of 17 amino acids. The germline V gene encodes CDR1 SGHTA and CDR2 FQGNSA. Trimming took 7 bases from V and 0 from J; bases not matched to a gene: 12. CDR3 loop: CASTPTGRSLAKNIQYF. In DNA, the CDR3 is TGTGCCAGCACCCCGACAGGGAGAAGTTTAGCCAAAAACATTCAGTACTTC.

The V call is TRBV19, the J call TRBJ1-5; D call uncertain. Germline V CDR1 and CDR2: LNHDA, SQIVND (reference sequence). The CDR3 has 17 amino acids. The V gene lost 3 bases and the J gene lost 5 bases, with 20 bases spanning the gap. DNA of the CDR3: TGTGCCAGTAGTATCTTGCTCGAGGGCACCCCGTATCAGCCCCAGCATTTT. Translated: CASSILLEGTPYQPQHF.

The gene calls are TRBV29-1 and TRBJ2-1; 9 nucleotides line up with TRBD2. CDR3 length equals 17 residues. V shed 8 bases, J shed 1 base, and the junction held 15 bases outside the gene matches. CDR1 and CDR2 (germline): SQVTM, ANQGSEA. The CDR3, as DNA: TGCAGCTTAATTGGGCTAGCGGGACACTCTTCCTACAATGAGCAGTTCTTC. The encoded protein is CSLIGLAGHSSYNEQFF.

The chain has TRBV27 and TRBJ2-1, with TRBD2 identical over 8 bases. This CDR3 is built from 12 residues. J lost 3 bases, V lost 10 bases, and 2 bases had no gene match. Per the germline V gene, CDR1 is MNHEY and CDR2 is SMNVEV (reference sequence). The CDR3 DNA reads as TGTGCCACCGCGGGAGGCTACAATGAGCAGTTCTTC. Translation: CATAGGYNEQFF.

V usage is TRBV19 and J usage is TRBJ2-7; TRBD1 aligns across 7 bases. Germline assignment: CDR1 LNHDA and CDR2 SQIVND (reference sequence). Unmatched junction bases numbered 5, after V lost 4 bases and J lost 2 bases. There are 14 residues in the CDR3. Here the CDR3 reads CASSTTGLPYEQYF. CDR3 nucleotide sequence: TGTGCCAGTAGTACGACAGGGTTGCCCTACGAGCAGTACTTC.

As DNA, the CDR3 is TGTGCCAGCAGTTACCGAGCGGGACCCTCCTACGAGCAGTACTTC. Translating gives CASSYRAGPSYEQYF. The gene calls are TRBV6-5 and TRBJ2-5, with TRBD2 identical over 7 bases. The J call is in doubt because the DNA end fits TRBJ2-7 better. The CDR3 loop spans 15 amino acids. Germline V gives CDR1 MNHEY, CDR2 SVGAGI.